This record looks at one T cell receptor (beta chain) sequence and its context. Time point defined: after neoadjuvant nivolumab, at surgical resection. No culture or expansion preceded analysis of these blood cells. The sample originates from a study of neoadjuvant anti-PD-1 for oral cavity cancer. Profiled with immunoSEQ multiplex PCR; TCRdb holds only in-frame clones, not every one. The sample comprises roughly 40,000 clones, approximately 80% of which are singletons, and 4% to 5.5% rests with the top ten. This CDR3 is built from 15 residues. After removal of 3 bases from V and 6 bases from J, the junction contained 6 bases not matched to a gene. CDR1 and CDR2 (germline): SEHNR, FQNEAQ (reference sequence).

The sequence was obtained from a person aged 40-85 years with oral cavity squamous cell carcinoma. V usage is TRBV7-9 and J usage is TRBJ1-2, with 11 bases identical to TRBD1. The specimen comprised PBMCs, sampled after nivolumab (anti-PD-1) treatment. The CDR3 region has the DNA TGTGCCAGCAGCTTTAGAAAGGGACAGGGGGATGGCTACACCTTC. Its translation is CASSFRKGQGDGYTF.